This is a list of T cell receptor beta chains from one sample in a study of blood T cell repertoires in COVID-19. Repertoires were generated with immunoSEQ multiplex PCR, while TCRdb's copy carries only in-frame clones and drops some. The sample holds more than 150,000 clones; under 85% are singletons and the top ten take roughly 9.2%. The sample was peripheral blood. These receptors all stem from a woman older than 75 with acute or convalescent COVID-19. Each CDR3 is given with its conserved first and last residue. The order of the fields is D gene, clone size, V gene, J gene, CDR3 protein, CDR3 DNA. D genes are given only for firm matches. The size of a clone is reported for some rows only, either as once, few or many, or as a class for expanded clones.

d_gene: TRBD1; abundance: -; v_gene: TRBV9; j_gene: TRBJ2-5; CDR3aa: CASSVGTVQETQYF; CDR3nt: TGTGCCAGCAGCGTGGGGACAGTCCAAGAGACCCAGTACTTC
d_gene: TRBD1; abundance: few; v_gene: TRBV5-1; j_gene: TRBJ2-1; CDR3aa: CASSPRGPSVNEQFF; CDR3nt: TGCGCCAGCAGCCCCAGGGGGCCGAGTGTCAATGAGCAGTTCTTC
d_gene: -; abundance: -; v_gene: TRBV30; j_gene: TRBJ2-2; CDR3aa: CAWSVHGLHTGELFF; CDR3nt: TGTGCCTGGAGTGTACATGGGCTCCACACCGGGGAGCTGTTTTTT
d_gene: -; abundance: -; v_gene: TRBV18; j_gene: TRBJ2-1; CDR3aa: CASSPYDSSYNEQFF; CDR3nt: TGTGCCAGCTCTCCCTATGACAGCTCCTACAATGAGCAGTTCTTC
d_gene: TRBD1; abundance: -; v_gene: TRBV7-8; j_gene: TRBJ2-7; CDR3aa: CASSLARPGTGFYEQYF; CDR3nt: TGTGCCAGCAGCTTAGCGCGGCCCGGGACAGGGTTCTACGAGCAGTACTTC
d_gene: -; abundance: -; v_gene: TRBV11-3; j_gene: TRBJ2-7; CDR3aa: CASSASPGSYEQYF; CDR3nt: TGTGCCAGCAGCGCCTCTCCCGGGAGCTACGAGCAGTACTTC
d_gene: -; abundance: -; v_gene: TRBV7-9; j_gene: TRBJ2-3; CDR3aa: CASSLRGEYTDTQYF; CDR3nt: TGTGCCAGCAGCCTCCGGGGAGAGTACACAGATACGCAGTATTTT
d_gene: -; abundance: -; v_gene: TRBV5-1; j_gene: TRBJ2-7; CDR3aa: CASSPQDFDEQYF; CDR3nt: TGCGCCAGCAGCCCCCAGGATTTTGACGAGCAGTACTTC
d_gene: -; abundance: -; v_gene: TRBV7-6; j_gene: TRBJ2-7; CDR3aa: CASSPQGGEQYF; CDR3nt: TGTGCCAGCAGCCCACAGGGTGGCGAGCAGTACTTC
d_gene: -; abundance: -; v_gene: TRBV2; j_gene: TRBJ1-4; CDR3aa: CASSPRVANEKLFF; CDR3nt: TGTGCCAGCAGTCCCAGGGTAGCTAATGAAAAACTGTTTTTT
d_gene: -; abundance: -; v_gene: TRBV9; j_gene: TRBJ1-2; CDR3aa: CASSSDPTGSYGYTF; CDR3nt: TGTGCCAGCAGCAGCGACCCAACCGGGAGCTATGGCTACACCTTC
d_gene: -; abundance: -; v_gene: TRBV9; j_gene: TRBJ1-6; CDR3aa: CASSVVAVRNSPLHF; CDR3nt: TGTGCCAGCAGCGTAGTAGCGGTTCGGAATTCACCCCTCCACTTT
d_gene: -; abundance: -; v_gene: TRBV19; j_gene: TRBJ1-1; CDR3aa: CASAGGIGGNTEAFF; CDR3nt: TGTGCCAGTGCCGGAGGGATAGGCGGGAACACTGAAGCTTTCTTT
d_gene: TRBD1; abundance: -; v_gene: TRBV20-1; j_gene: TRBJ1-5; CDR3aa: CSASDPGQGVMPQHF; CDR3nt: TGCAGTGCTAGTGACCCGGGACAGGGGGTTATGCCCCAGCATTTT
d_gene: TRBD2; abundance: -; v_gene: TRBV10-3; j_gene: TRBJ2-5; CDR3aa: CAIRAGGPLETQYF; CDR3nt: TGTGCCATCAGGGCGGGGGGGCCGCTGGAGACCCAGTACTTC
d_gene: TRBD2; abundance: -; v_gene: TRBV2; j_gene: TRBJ2-7; CDR3aa: CASRSERGGNYEQYF; CDR3nt: TGTGCCAGCAGATCCGAGCGGGGGGGAAACTACGAGCAGTACTTC
d_gene: TRBD2; abundance: -; v_gene: TRBV7-3; j_gene: TRBJ2-5; CDR3aa: CASSSGGLAETQYF; CDR3nt: TGTGCCAGCAGCTCTGGGGGACTAGCGGAGACCCAGTACTTC
d_gene: -; abundance: -; v_gene: TRBV7-9; j_gene: TRBJ2-5; CDR3aa: CASSSPSMHQETQYF; CDR3nt: TGTGCCAGCAGCTCCCCTTCTATGCACCAAGAGACCCAGTACTTC
d_gene: TRBD2; abundance: -; v_gene: TRBV9; j_gene: TRBJ2-3; CDR3aa: CASSSLAGGGDTQYF; CDR3nt: TGTGCCAGCAGCTCACTAGCGGGGGGGGGCGATACGCAGTATTTT
d_gene: TRBD2; abundance: -; v_gene: TRBV5-1; j_gene: TRBJ2-3; CDR3aa: CASSLMLAGGADTQYF; CDR3nt: TGCGCCAGCAGCTTGATGCTAGCGGGGGGGGCAGATACGCAGTATTTT
d_gene: TRBD2; abundance: -; v_gene: TRBV9; j_gene: TRBJ2-4; CDR3aa: CASSPEGLAGGGAKNIQYF; CDR3nt: TGTGCCAGCAGCCCAGAGGGGCTAGCGGGGGGAGGGGCCAAAAACATTCAGTACTTC
d_gene: -; abundance: -; v_gene: TRBV19; j_gene: TRBJ1-1; CDR3aa: CASSLINPGGPEAFF; CDR3nt: TGTGCCAGTAGTCTAATTAATCCGGGGGGCCCTGAAGCTTTCTTT
d_gene: -; abundance: -; v_gene: TRBV27; j_gene: TRBJ1-2; CDR3aa: CASSLWYSYGYTF; CDR3nt: TGTGCCAGCAGTCTCTGGTACTCCTATGGCTACACCTTC
d_gene: TRBD1; abundance: -; v_gene: TRBV27; j_gene: TRBJ1-5; CDR3aa: CASRIDRDSNQPQHF; CDR3nt: TGTGCCAGCAGGATCGACAGGGATAGCAATCAGCCCCAGCATTTT
d_gene: TRBD1; abundance: once; v_gene: TRBV5-1; j_gene: TRBJ1-2; CDR3aa: CASSLDRGMDGYTF; CDR3nt: TGCGCCAGCAGCTTGGACAGGGGTATGGATGGCTACACCTTC
d_gene: TRBD2; abundance: -; v_gene: TRBV6-6; j_gene: TRBJ2-2; CDR3aa: CASSYQRGDTGELFF; CDR3nt: TGTGCCAGCAGTTACCAGCGGGGGGACACCGGGGAGCTGTTTTTT
d_gene: -; abundance: -; v_gene: TRBV25-1; j_gene: TRBJ2-3; CDR3aa: CASSVQGTDTQYF; CDR3nt: TGTGCCAGCAGTGTTCAGGGCACAGATACGCAGTATTTT
d_gene: TRBD1; abundance: -; v_gene: TRBV2; j_gene: TRBJ1-5; CDR3aa: CASSTGTGRLAPQHF; CDR3nt: TGTGCCAGCAGTACCGGGACAGGGCGATTAGCGCCCCAGCATTTT
d_gene: -; abundance: -; v_gene: TRBV21-1; j_gene: TRBJ2-1; CDR3aa: CASSKNFRGLSYNEQFF; CDR3nt: TGTGCCAGCAGCAAAAATTTCAGGGGTCTCTCCTACAATGAGCAGTTCTTC
d_gene: TRBD1; abundance: -; v_gene: TRBV19; j_gene: TRBJ1-1; CDR3aa: CASRPNRGGNTEAFF; CDR3nt: TGTGCCAGTAGACCGAACAGGGGGGGAAACACTGAAGCTTTCTTT
d_gene: TRBD1; abundance: -; v_gene: TRBV6-5; j_gene: TRBJ2-1; CDR3aa: CASRKQGIDEQFF; CDR3nt: TGTGCCAGCAGAAAACAGGGGATCGATGAGCAGTTCTTC
d_gene: TRBD2; abundance: -; v_gene: TRBV19; j_gene: TRBJ2-4; CDR3aa: CASSLGLALSSIAKNIQYF; CDR3nt: TGTGCCAGTAGTTTGGGACTAGCGTTGTCATCCATAGCCAAAAACATTCAGTACTTC
d_gene: TRBD2; abundance: few; v_gene: TRBV9; j_gene: TRBJ2-7; CDR3aa: CASSQGSGAAYEQYF; CDR3nt: TGTGCCAGCAGCCAAGGGAGCGGGGCCGCCTACGAGCAGTACTTC
d_gene: -; abundance: -; v_gene: TRBV2; j_gene: TRBJ1-1; CDR3aa: CAGYRDTQKNTEAFF; CDR3nt: TGTGCCGGGTACCGGGACACACAAAAGAACACTGAAGCTTTCTTT
d_gene: -; abundance: -; v_gene: TRBV4-1; j_gene: TRBJ1-3; CDR3aa: CASSQDERARFGNTIYF; CDR3nt: TGCGCCAGCAGCCAAGATGAGAGGGCCCGCTTTGGAAACACCATATATTTT
d_gene: TRBD2; abundance: -; v_gene: TRBV7-7; j_gene: TRBJ2-2; CDR3aa: CASSRLASGNTGELFF; CDR3nt: TGTGCCAGCAGCCGGTTGGCTAGCGGGAACACCGGGGAGCTGTTTTTT
d_gene: -; abundance: -; v_gene: TRBV11-2; j_gene: TRBJ1-2; CDR3aa: CASSPRGSPPGYTF; CDR3nt: TGTGCCAGCAGCCCCCGGGGGTCCCCTCCTGGCTACACCTTC
d_gene: -; abundance: -; v_gene: TRBV19; j_gene: TRBJ2-7; CDR3aa: CASSIVPQGQVQYF; CDR3nt: TGTGCCAGTAGTATCGTTCCCCAGGGCCAGGTGCAGTACTTC
d_gene: TRBD1; abundance: -; v_gene: TRBV6-1; j_gene: TRBJ2-5; CDR3aa: CASSEAQGSQETQYF; CDR3nt: TGTGCCAGCAGTGAAGCACAGGGGAGCCAAGAGACCCAGTACTTC
d_gene: -; abundance: -; v_gene: TRBV3-1/TRBV3-2; j_gene: TRBJ1-3; CDR3aa: CASSQDQGSGNTIYF; CDR3nt: TGTGCCAGCAGCCAAGATCAGGGCTCTGGAAACACCATATATTTT
d_gene: -; abundance: -; v_gene: TRBV6-2/TRBV6-3; j_gene: TRBJ2-7; CDR3aa: CASSPHPVRVGEQYF; CDR3nt: TGTGCCAGCAGTCCACACCCGGTGAGGGTAGGCGAGCAGTACTTC
d_gene: TRBD1; abundance: -; v_gene: TRBV6-5; j_gene: TRBJ1-4; CDR3aa: CASSRQGTVNEKLFF; CDR3nt: TGTGCCAGCAGTCGACAGGGGACGGTTAATGAAAAACTGTTTTTT
d_gene: TRBD1; abundance: -; v_gene: TRBV5-1; j_gene: TRBJ1-2; CDR3aa: CASQGANYGYTF; CDR3nt: TGCGCCAGCCAGGGGGCTAACTATGGCTACACCTTC
d_gene: -; abundance: once; v_gene: TRBV6-5; j_gene: TRBJ1-6; CDR3aa: CASSYMADYNSPLHF; CDR3nt: TGTGCCAGCAGTTACATGGCAGACTATAATTCACCCCTCCACTTT
d_gene: -; abundance: -; v_gene: TRBV6-1; j_gene: TRBJ1-5; CDR3aa: CASSAVGRGVGQPQHF; CDR3nt: TGTGCCAGCAGTGCTGTAGGTAGGGGCGTAGGTCAGCCCCAGCATTTT
d_gene: -; abundance: -; v_gene: TRBV20-1; j_gene: TRBJ2-5; CDR3aa: CSASIQETQYF; CDR3nt: TGCAGTGCTAGTATCCAGGAGACCCAGTACTTC
d_gene: -; abundance: -; v_gene: TRBV5-1; j_gene: TRBJ1-6; CDR3aa: CASSLSGAWDSPLHF; CDR3nt: TGCGCCAGCAGCTTGTCAGGGGCATGGGATTCACCCCTCCACTTT
d_gene: TRBD1; abundance: -; v_gene: TRBV9; j_gene: TRBJ1-3; CDR3aa: CASSAMTGVGNTIYF; CDR3nt: TGTGCCAGCAGCGCCATGACAGGGGTCGGAAACACCATATATTTT
d_gene: TRBD2; abundance: -; v_gene: TRBV5-5; j_gene: TRBJ2-7; CDR3aa: CASSSWTSGTYEQYF; CDR3nt: TGTGCCAGCAGCTCTTGGACTAGCGGTACCTACGAGCAGTACTTC
d_gene: -; abundance: -; v_gene: TRBV6-1; j_gene: TRBJ2-7; CDR3aa: CASSEFSPPAGRYF; CDR3nt: TGTGCCAGCAGTGAATTCTCCCCCCCGGCGGGACGGTACTTC
d_gene: -; abundance: few; v_gene: TRBV6-2/TRBV6-3; j_gene: TRBJ2-5; CDR3aa: CASSPVQETQYF; CDR3nt: TGTGCCAGCAGTCCAGTCCAAGAGACCCAGTACTTC